This record covers a single T cell receptor beta chain. The antigen is undetermined. This sample was taken from a study of monozygotic twins with inflammatory bowel disease. For each CDR3 protein, TCRdb gives one entry from its re-call of the 5' RACE reads, without DNA. The listing contains tens of thousands of distinct CDR3 sequences. The authors drew roughly 2.5 ml of blood from each donor. Whole-study results and caveats: Repertoire similarity matched across concordant and discordant twins, perhaps owing to limited power.

The TCR originated in a human donor with ulcerative colitis or Crohn's disease, or a healthy co-twin of an affected twin (not recorded which). The specimen sequenced was blood.

The CDR3 loop is CSVRMYNEQFF. V is TRBV29-1 and J is TRBJ2-1. The length of the CDR3 is 11 residues. CDR1 is SQVTM, CDR2 ANQGSEA, per germline.